This T cell receptor (beta chain) was profiled in a study of T cells in Graves' hyperthyroidism and ophthalmopathy. As for the study in general: Peripheral blood was drawn at first diagnosis, prior to all treatment.

Researchers amplified the TCR beta CDR3 regions from RNA transcripts. With the HTBI primer set, the TCR CDR3 went through a first round of RT-PCR. Via MiXCR, TCRdb re-called the multiplex PCR reads, giving one row per CDR3 protein. The sample has more than 450,000 distinct CDR3 sequences, 14% seen once. V lost 8 bases to trimming and J lost 4 bases; unmatched junction nucleotides: 4. This CDR3 spans 12 amino acids. Looked up from germline, CDR1 is SNHLY and CDR2 is FYNNEI. This clonotype was seen many times. This receptor was taken from a woman aged 40-49 years with Graves' hyperthyroidism. The sequenced material came from blood. The chain carries TRBV2 and TRBJ2-5, with 7 bases aligning to TRBD1. This CDR3 is CASVRGLETQYF. CDR3 bases: TGTGCCAGCGTCAGGGGGTTAGAGACCCAGTACTTC.